This is a list of T cell receptor beta chains from one sample in a study of T cell responses to AZD1222 COVID-19 vaccine. The data were produced by immunoSEQ multiplex PCR, yet TCRdb's version contains in-frame clones alone and is incomplete. The sample lists 100,000 to 150,000 clones, 89% seen once, with roughly 6.3% in the top ten. Sequences were derived from peripheral blood, sampled on day 0 of AZD1222 vaccination. These receptors all stem from an adult in good health. Each CDR3 is given with its conserved first and last residue. Fields, in order: clone size, V gene, J gene, D gene, CDR3 protein, CDR3 DNA. D genes are given only for firm matches. Not every row has a clone size; where given, it reads once, few, many or a size class.

few,TRBV7-2,TRBJ1-3,TRBD1,CASSPDRDSGNTIYF,TGTGCCAGCAGCCCCGACAGGGACTCTGGAAACACCATATATTTT
few,TRBV7-9,TRBJ1-2,TRBD1,CASSQGQGGNYGYTF,TGTGCCAGCAGCCAAGGACAGGGTGGGAACTATGGCTACACCTTC
-,TRBV3-1/TRBV3-2,TRBJ2-2,-,CASSLLSETGELFF,TGTGCCAGCAGCCTTCTTTCCGAAACCGGGGAGCTGTTTTTT
-,TRBV5-1,TRBJ2-7,TRBD1,CATLTPRDRKIYEQYF,TGCGCCACCCTAACCCCCCGGGACAGAAAGATCTACGAGCAGTACTTC
-,TRBV9,TRBJ1-1,TRBD1,CASSNNRGYTEAFF,TGTGCCAGCAGCAATAACAGGGGATACACTGAAGCTTTCTTT
-,TRBV12-3/TRBV12-4,TRBJ1-1,-,CASALISNTEAFF,TGTGCCAGCGCCCTTATCTCGAACACTGAAGCTTTCTTT
-,TRBV6-4,TRBJ1-2,-,CASSVGPDYGYTF,TGTGCCAGCAGTGTGGGGCCAGACTATGGCTACACCTTC
-,TRBV4-3,TRBJ2-1,-,CASSRDRDPKSGVNEQFF,TGCGCCAGCAGCCGAGATCGAGACCCGAAGTCGGGCGTCAATGAGCAGTTCTTC
-,TRBV5-1,TRBJ2-5,TRBD2,CASSFQPSGVETQYF,TGCGCCAGCAGCTTCCAACCTAGCGGGGTCGAGACCCAGTACTTC
-,TRBV27,TRBJ1-1,-,CASSLWGCAFF,TGTGCCAGCAGTTTGTGGGGGTGTGCTTTCTTT
-,TRBV7-2,TRBJ1-5,-,CASSLTGTVGQPQHF,TGTGCCAGCAGCCTCACAGGGACGGTGGGTCAGCCCCAGCATTTT
once,TRBV30,TRBJ2-7,-,CAWSVYSYEQYF,TGTGCCTGGTCGGTCTACTCCTACGAGCAGTACTTC
-,TRBV3-1/TRBV3-2,TRBJ1-3,-,CASSPLGGLSGNTIYF,TGTGCCAGCAGCCCATTGGGGGGCCTCTCTGGAAACACCATATATTTT
-,TRBV5-6,TRBJ2-7,-,CASSVSYEQYF,TGTGCCAGCAGCGTCTCCTACGAGCAGTACTTC
-,TRBV4-1,TRBJ1-2,TRBD1,CASSQEPQGRGGYTF,TGCGCCAGCAGCCAAGAACCACAGGGGAGGGGTGGCTACACCTTC
-,TRBV18,TRBJ1-5,-,CASSPFKGGGQPQHF,TGTGCCAGCTCACCATTCAAAGGGGGAGGTCAGCCCCAGCATTTT
-,TRBV12-3/TRBV12-4,TRBJ2-5,-,CASSLQAQETQYF,TGTGCCAGCAGTCTACAGGCGCAAGAGACCCAGTACTTC
-,TRBV30,TRBJ1-2,-,CAWTREGIHGYTF,TGTGCCTGGACGCGGGAGGGGATCCATGGCTACACCTTC